The clone carrying this T cell receptor (beta chain) was counted only a few times. What it recognizes is unknown. This CDR3 contains 14 residues. This sample is drawn from a study of OX40 agonist ivuxolimab in advanced cancers. Regarding the study as a whole: Nonresponders, in some cases, also had low normalized T-cell clonal expansion.

Produced via immunoSEQ multiplex PCR; TCRdb's table is partial and in-frame only. The sample yields about 92,000 clones, approximately 91% seen once. The rearrangement uses TRBV21-1 and TRBJ1-2; the table assigns TRBD1, which was not confirmed against the DNA. TRBV21-1 is labeled a pseudogene. Here the sequenced sample was CD4+ or CD8+ T cells sorted from blood, taken in a trial of the OX40 agonist ivuxolimab. The TCR sequence derives from an adult with an advanced solid tumor such as melanoma, head and neck, liver or kidney cancer. The CDR3: CASSKGQELYGYTF. Written as DNA, the CDR3 is TGTGCCAGCAGCAAAGGACAAGAGCTCTATGGCTACACCTTC.